The clone carrying this T cell receptor beta chain was seen at least ten times. Trimming at V came to 4 bases and at J to 10 bases, leaving 20 bases not matched to a gene. The CDR3 spans 18 residues. Germline V CDR1 and CDR2: DFQATT, SNEGSKA (reference sequence). The TCR library was built from RNA with a 3' RACE protocol and unique molecular identifiers. TCRdb re-derived calls from the 3' RACE reads in MiXCR, one entry per CDR3 protein. The table lists about 89,000 distinct CDR3 sequences, approximately 6.9% of them singletons, with about 1.1% in the top ten. This sample was included in a study of HIV-infected children after antiretroviral therapy interruption. Overall study context: Interruption-arm sampling covered weeks 0, 12, interruption end (24 or 48), and about 3 years post-study.

Indicated treatment: PENTA 11 planned treatment interruption arm or continuous ART arm. The chain has TRBV20-1 and TRBJ1-6; 9 bases fit TRBD1. The source is a pool of human donors with HIV. The sample in question was CD45RA+ CD4+ T cells from PBMCs, pooled from several time points, obtained from a donor given antiretroviral therapy, either interrupted or continuous. The subset here: naive CD4+ CD45RA+ CD45RO- T cells. The CDR3 sequence: CSAIFRDRAGKRGSPLHF. CDR3 nucleotide sequence: TGCAGTGCTATTTTCCGGGACAGGGCGGGAAAAAGGGGGTCACCCCTCCACTTT.